This record looks at one T cell receptor beta chain sequence and its context. The target of this receptor is not known. The input lacks base qualities; no much larger clone sits a single base away. This record belongs to a study of shared clonotypes between healthy human individuals (dated by TCRdb to 2020 to 2022). Broadly, across the study: The cohort included three men and a couple of women between 18 and 49 years of age. To estimate repertoire size and how much clonotype sharing occurs between individuals, the study deeply sequenced the blood TCR repertoires of about five healthy adults. Libraries were prepared and TCR repertoires were sequenced by different laboratories using diverse techniques, in order to increase sequencing depth and limit assay-specific biases. Each donor's leukapheresis produced roughly between roughly 0.85 and 9 billion PBMCs. Per donor, three plates each were used for CD4 naive and CD4 memory, two for CD8 naive, and one for CD8 memory.

TCR CDR3 regions were amplified from genomic DNA by multiplex PCR using the deep immunoSEQ assay. Genomic DNA extracted from each cell subset was distributed evenly over all wells of several immunoSEQ 96-well plates, and each plate served as one replicate. For sorted subsets, each replicate PCR was loaded with 200 ng genomic DNA, equivalent to 30,000 or so T cell genomes. Purified libraries were measured with a Qubit 3.0 fluorometer, size-checked on a Bioanalyzer 2100, and measured again with the KAPA Library Quantification kit. Every immunoSEQ 96-well plate was sequenced on a separate single-read 150-cycle Illumina NextSeq 550 flow cell. Per the authors' processing: Because the immunoSEQ output held only junctional sequences and lacked quality scores, the filtering could not match the filtering applied to full-length reads. To assign V/J genes and CDR3, sequences were annotated using PyIR, a Python wrapper for IgBLAST v1.9, with IMGT germline references. Reads with weak V/J assignments (E-value above 1e-6), missing CDR3, stop codons, out-of-frame junctions, or ambiguous translated residues were removed. V3J clonotypes were defined as sequences sharing an identical inferred V gene, J gene, and CDR3 amino acid sequence. To compute the percentage overlap between repertoires, the number of shared unique clonotypes was divided by the size of the smaller repertoire. Repertoire richness was assessed with RTK rarefaction, the Chao1 estimator, and Recon v2.1 estimates of unobserved clonotypes. Generation probabilities were computed with OLGA for all TCRbeta clonotypes obtained by the gDNA method from four donors. In its TCRdb copy, this immuneACCESS table keeps in-frame sequences only and misses some clones. Where compared with another copy, unresolved V genes explain less than half of these, and the others have no known cause. For V, J and clone size, that table is used; D and trimming come from the DNA. Recorded for this sample are about 600,000 clones; about 96% of them occurred a single time. Jointly, the top ten make up roughly 0.05% of the sample.

Trimming removed 5 bases from V and 0 bases from J, leaving 8 bases between the germline ends. The CDR3, cysteine through phenylalanine, is 14 amino acids long. Of all the DNA, just the CDR3 is kept, 42 bases in frame from base 1. The germline V gene sets CDR1 to SGDLS and CDR2 to YYNGEE. Broad study findings and their caveats: Pairwise subsampling led to the expectation that sequencing depth would affect the degree of clonotype sharing among donors. Only blood was sampled, and tissue TCR repertoires likely differ from those in blood. Even with the large sequencing depth, rarefaction of the sorted-subset datasets indicated that sequencing was incomplete. When four donors were compared, the shared fraction of clonotypes was 5% to 6.5% for naive CD4, approximately 3.5% for naive CD8, more than 2% for memory CD4, and less than 0.5% for memory CD8. The small number of donors limited the genetic and exposure-history diversity represented. Naive subsets generally had larger estimated clonotype richness than memory subsets. Clonotypes shared by all four sorted-subset donors showed higher generation probabilities than non-shared clonotypes.

The donors were healthy, HIV-negative adults with no recently reported acute infections or vaccinations. All donors were Caucasian adults living in Nashville, Tennessee, USA. Magnetic negative selection was used to enrich CD4+ T cells, after which naive cells were positively selected on CD45RA and the negative fraction became the memory subset. Blood was obtained by leukapheresis, after which PBMCs were separated by Ficoll-Histopaque density gradient centrifugation and cryopreserved in liquid nitrogen vapor phase. Purity and quantity of every magnetically sorted T cell population were checked by analytical flow cytometry. Genomic DNA was isolated from each sorted fraction and quantified by UV absorbance on a Nanodrop 2000c.

Sequenced material: naive CD4+ T cells sorted from blood. Read against the paper, the sample's cell subset or site label means: CD45RA+ positively selected. Rearrangement joined TRBV9 to TRBJ2-2, with the D gene too uncertain to name. The sequence derives from a woman aged 25 to 45 in good health. CDR3 loop: CASRRASNTGELFF. The nucleotides read TGTGCCAGCAGACGAGCCTCGAACACCGGGGAGCTGTTTTTT.